A single sample gave rise to the 5 T cell receptor beta chains below, sequenced in a study of CD8+CD57+ T cells in acquired aplastic anemia. All sequencing subjects had displayed CD8+CD57+ cell expansion on flow cytometry. Genomic DNA constituted the template upon which TCR beta VDJ and CDR3 profiling was performed. TCRdb recomputed calls from the reads with MiXCR, one row per CDR3 protein. The data show about 160,000 distinct CDR3 sequences, roughly 48% seen once. Source material: sorted CD4+, CD8+, or CD8+CD57+ T cells (not recorded which) from PBMCs. The receptors were sampled from a human donor with aplastic anemia.

As to this clonotype: Germline and junction disagree at one end, which may indicate a read error. The V call is TRBV24-1, the J call TRBJ2-5; D gene uncertain. Germline CDR1 KGHDR, CDR2 SFDVKD. CDR3 length: 11 amino acids. The CDR3 DNA follows: TGTGCCACCCCTCCACCGAGGACCGAGTACTTC. This gives the protein CATPPPRTEYF.

This clonotype showed up just a few times. The chain carries TRBV15 and TRBJ1-5; D possibly corresponds to TRBD1 (6 bases). Trimming cost V 9 bases and J 0 bases, with 15 bases left between them. The CDR3 has 15 amino acids. Germline V gives CDR1 LNHNV, CDR2 YYDKDF (reference sequence). The CDR3 loop reads CATLTKGDSNQPQHF. The CDR3 nucleotides are TGTGCCACTTTGACAAAGGGGGATAGCAATCAGCCCCAGCATTTT.

This clonotype is labeled medium-sized. This chain uses TRBV4-2 with TRBJ1-2, with D maybe TRBD1 (5 bases). Germline V gene data show CDR1 as LGHNA and CDR2 as YNFKEQ. V was clipped by 0 bases and J by 2 bases, with 13 bases between them. This CDR3 contains 16 residues. The CDR3 loop is CASSQEVGGTNYGYTF. The CDR3 nucleotides read TGTGCCAGCAGCCAAGAAGTCGGGGGGACCAACTATGGCTACACCTTC.

This clonotype was detected ten times or more. This sequence joins TRBV20-1 and TRBJ1-1; D is uncertain. CDR3 length equals 13 residues. Germline V lookup: CDR1 DFQATT, CDR2 SNEGSKA (reference sequence). Between the trimmed V and J ends, which lost 5 bases and 4 bases, there was a span of 14 bases. For the CDR3, the DNA is TGCAGTGCTCCCGGAGGAGGCGCCACTGAAGCTTTCTTT. It codes for CSAPGGGATEAFF.

About this clonotype itself: The junction departs from germline at one end; a sequencing error may be responsible. The chain carries TRBV10-3 and TRBJ1-5, with 7 nucleotides matching TRBD1. This CDR3 is built from 12 residues. Germline CDR1 is ENHRY and CDR2 is SYGVKD. The CDR3 protein is CAPRDSNQPQHF. The CDR3 DNA sequence: TGTGCTCCTCGGGACAGTAATCAGCCCCAGCACTTT.